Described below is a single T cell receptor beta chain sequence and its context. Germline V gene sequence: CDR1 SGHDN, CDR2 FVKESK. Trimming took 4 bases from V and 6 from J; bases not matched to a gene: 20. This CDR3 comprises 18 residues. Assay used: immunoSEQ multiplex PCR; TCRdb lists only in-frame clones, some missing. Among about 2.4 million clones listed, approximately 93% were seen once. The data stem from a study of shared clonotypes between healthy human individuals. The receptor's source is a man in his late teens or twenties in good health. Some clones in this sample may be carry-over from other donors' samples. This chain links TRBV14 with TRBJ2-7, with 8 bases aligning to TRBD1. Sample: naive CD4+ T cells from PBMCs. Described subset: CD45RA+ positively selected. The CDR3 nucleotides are TGTGCCAGCAGCCCCGGAACCATGGGGTGGACAGGGACTGGCGAGCAGTACTTC. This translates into CASSPGTMGWTGTGEQYF. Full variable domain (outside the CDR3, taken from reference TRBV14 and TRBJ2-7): EAGVTQFPSHSVIEKGQTVTLRCDPISGHDNLYWYRRVMGKEIKFLLHFVKESKQDESGMPNNRFLAERTGGTYSTLKVQPAELEDSGVYFCASSPGTMGWTGTGEQYFGPGTRLTVT.